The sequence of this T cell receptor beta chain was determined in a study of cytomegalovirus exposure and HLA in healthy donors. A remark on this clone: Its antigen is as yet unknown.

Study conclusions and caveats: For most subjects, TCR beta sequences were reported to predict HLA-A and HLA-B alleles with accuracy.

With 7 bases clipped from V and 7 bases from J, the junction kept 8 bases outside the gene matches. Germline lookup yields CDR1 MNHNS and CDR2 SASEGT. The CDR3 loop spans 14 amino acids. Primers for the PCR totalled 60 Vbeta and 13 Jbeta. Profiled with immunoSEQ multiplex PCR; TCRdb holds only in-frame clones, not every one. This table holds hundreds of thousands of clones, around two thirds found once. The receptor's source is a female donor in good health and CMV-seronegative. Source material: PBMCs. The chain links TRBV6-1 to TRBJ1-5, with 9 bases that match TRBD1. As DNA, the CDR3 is TGTGCCAGCATGCGAGACAGGGGGAAACAGCCCCAGCATTTT. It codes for CASMRDRGKQPQHF.